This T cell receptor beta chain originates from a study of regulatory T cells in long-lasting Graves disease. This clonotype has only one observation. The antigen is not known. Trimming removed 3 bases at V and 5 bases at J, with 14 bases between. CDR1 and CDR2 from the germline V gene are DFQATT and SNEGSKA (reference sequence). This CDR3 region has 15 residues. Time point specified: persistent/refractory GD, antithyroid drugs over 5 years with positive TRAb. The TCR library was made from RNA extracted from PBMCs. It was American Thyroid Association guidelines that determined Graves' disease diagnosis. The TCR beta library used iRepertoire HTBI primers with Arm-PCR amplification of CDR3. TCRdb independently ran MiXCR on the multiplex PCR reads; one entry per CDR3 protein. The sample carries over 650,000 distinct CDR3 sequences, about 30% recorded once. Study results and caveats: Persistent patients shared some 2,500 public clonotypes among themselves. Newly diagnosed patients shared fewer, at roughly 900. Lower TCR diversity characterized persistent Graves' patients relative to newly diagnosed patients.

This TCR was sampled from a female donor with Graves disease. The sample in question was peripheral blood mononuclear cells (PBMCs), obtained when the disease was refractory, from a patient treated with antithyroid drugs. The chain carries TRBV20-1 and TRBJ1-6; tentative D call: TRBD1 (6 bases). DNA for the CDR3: TGCAGTGCTAGGAGGGGGGGATGGAATAATTCACCCCTCCACTTT. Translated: CSARRGGWNNSPLHF.